This T cell receptor beta chain emerged from a study of T-cell memory formation after mild COVID-19. This clonotype was observed a handful of times. Its antigen is unknown. Per germline, CDR1 SGDLS and CDR2 YYNGEE. This CDR3 has 13 amino acids. V lost 3 bases to trimming and J lost 12 bases, with 16 bases between them. Study-wide results and limits: Some clones that responded were present in memory (sampled pre-infection), which suggests cross-reactive memory joined. Contracting CD4+ clones were located mainly in CM and EM, and CD8+ clones in EMRA.

Each CDR3 protein gets one entry after TCRdb re-called the 5' RACE reads with MiXCR. The sample includes around 200,000 distinct CDR3 sequences, around a fifth seen only once; the top ten take more than 20%. The sample consisted of PBMCs or a T cell subset sorted from them (not recorded which). The receptor was derived from an adult woman who had mild COVID-19 (a few samples of this study predate the infection). Cell type and time point are not known. The rearrangement links TRBV9 to TRBJ2-1; no reliable D call. The CDR3 DNA is TGTGCCAGCAGCGGGTCAACGGGTTTCTGGCAGTTCTTC. This translates into CASSGSTGFWQFF.